The rows below give T cell receptor beta chains drawn from one sample of a study of CD8 T cells in ankylosing spondylitis. TCRdb processed the 5' RACE reads anew with MiXCR; each CDR3 protein has one entry. The profile shows approximately 500,000 distinct CDR3 sequences, 12% of them singletons. Sequences were obtained from blood, either unsorted or a sorted T cell fraction (not recorded which). These receptors all stem from a male donor with ankylosing spondylitis. The CDR3 runs from the conserved cysteine through the conserved F or W. The order of the fields is D gene, clone size, J gene, V gene, CDR3 protein, CDR3 DNA. A D gene is named only where the DNA matches it firmly. A row's size may be missing; if present it is once, few, many or a size class.

d_call: TRBD2
clone_size: -
j_call: TRBJ2-2
v_call: TRBV10-2
cdr3_aa: CASRSTSAYTGELFF
cdr3_nt: TGCGCCAGCAGATCTACTAGCGCTTACACCGGGGAGCTGTTTTTT

d_call: -
clone_size: -
j_call: TRBJ1-2
v_call: TRBV18
cdr3_aa: CASSPSGDYGYTF
cdr3_nt: TGTGCCAGCTCACCATCAGGAGACTATGGCTACACCTTC

d_call: -
clone_size: many
j_call: TRBJ1-3
v_call: TRBV5-1
cdr3_aa: CASSLEAVFAGNTIYF
cdr3_nt: TGCGCCAGCAGCTTGGAGGCGGTCTTTGCTGGAAACACCATATATTTT

d_call: -
clone_size: few
j_call: TRBJ2-1
v_call: TRBV20-1
cdr3_aa: CSAGRGLYNEQFF
cdr3_nt: TGCAGTGCAGGCAGGGGTCTCTACAATGAGCAGTTCTTC

d_call: -
clone_size: many
j_call: TRBJ1-5
v_call: TRBV12-3/TRBV12-4
cdr3_aa: CATSGERNQPQHF
cdr3_nt: TGTGCCACATCAGGGGAGCGCAATCAGCCCCAGCATTTT

d_call: -
clone_size: -
j_call: TRBJ2-2
v_call: TRBV9
cdr3_aa: CASSESGNTGELFF
cdr3_nt: TGTGCCAGCAGCGAGAGCGGGAACACCGGGGAGCTGTTTTTT

d_call: -
clone_size: -
j_call: TRBJ2-1
v_call: TRBV21-1
cdr3_aa: CASSKARAQRDNEQFF
cdr3_nt: TGTGCCAGCAGCAAAGCTCGGGCTCAGCGGGACAATGAGCAGTTCTTC

d_call: -
clone_size: few
j_call: TRBJ2-5
v_call: TRBV20-1
cdr3_aa: CRVSGGETQYF
cdr3_nt: TGCAGGGTTAGTGGTGGGGAGACCCAGTACTTC

d_call: -
clone_size: few
j_call: TRBJ1-1
v_call: TRBV29-1
cdr3_aa: CSVVFTEAFF
cdr3_nt: TGCAGCGTTGTGTTCACTGAAGCTTTCTTT

d_call: TRBD2
clone_size: few
j_call: TRBJ2-1
v_call: TRBV30
cdr3_aa: CACGTSGEQFF
cdr3_nt: TGTGCCTGTGGGACTAGTGGTGAGCAGTTCTTC

d_call: TRBD2
clone_size: -
j_call: TRBJ2-2
v_call: TRBV20-1
cdr3_aa: CSARLAGPNTGELFF
cdr3_nt: TGCAGTGCTAGACTAGCGGGGCCGAACACCGGGGAGCTGTTTTTT

d_call: -
clone_size: many
j_call: TRBJ1-2
v_call: TRBV18
cdr3_aa: CASSPEVGAGYTF
cdr3_nt: TGTGCCAGCTCACCAGAGGTAGGCGCTGGCTACACCTTC

d_call: -
clone_size: many
j_call: TRBJ2-1
v_call: TRBV24-1
cdr3_aa: CATSDPISYNEQFF
cdr3_nt: TGTGCCACCAGTGATCCCATATCCTACAATGAGCAGTTCTTC

d_call: TRBD1
clone_size: few
j_call: TRBJ1-1
v_call: TRBV5-1
cdr3_aa: CASSRTGSQNYLNTEAFF
cdr3_nt: TGCGCCAGCAGCCGGACAGGGTCCCAAAACTATTTGAACACTGAAGCTTTCTTT

d_call: TRBD2
clone_size: -
j_call: TRBJ2-3
v_call: TRBV15
cdr3_aa: CATSRLRGTSGRGTDTQYF
cdr3_nt: TGTGCCACCAGCAGACTCCGCGGGACTAGCGGGAGGGGGACAGATACGCAGTATTTT

d_call: -
clone_size: many
j_call: TRBJ2-5
v_call: TRBV7-8
cdr3_aa: CASGFGEPQETQYF
cdr3_nt: TGTGCCAGCGGCTTCGGCGAGCCTCAAGAGACCCAGTACTTC

d_call: TRBD2
clone_size: -
j_call: TRBJ2-1
v_call: TRBV27
cdr3_aa: CASSLGLAVTEQFF
cdr3_nt: TGTGCCAGCAGTTTAGGACTAGCGGTAACCGAGCAGTTCTTC

d_call: -
clone_size: -
j_call: TRBJ1-2
v_call: TRBV28
cdr3_aa: CASFLGSDYGYTF
cdr3_nt: TGTGCCAGTTTTCTGGGGTCGGACTATGGCTACACCTTC

d_call: TRBD1
clone_size: few
j_call: TRBJ1-4
v_call: TRBV29-1
cdr3_aa: CSVEGTGYEKLFF
cdr3_nt: TGCAGCGTTGAGGGGACAGGGTATGAAAAACTGTTTTTT

d_call: -
clone_size: -
j_call: TRBJ2-2
v_call: TRBV7-8
cdr3_aa: CASSQGPTGELFF
cdr3_nt: TGTGCCAGCAGCCAGGGACCGACCGGGGAGCTGTTTTTT

d_call: -
clone_size: -
j_call: TRBJ1-1
v_call: TRBV2
cdr3_aa: CARVEGTEAFF
cdr3_nt: TGTGCCAGGGTGGAAGGCACTGAAGCTTTCTTT

d_call: -
clone_size: -
j_call: TRBJ2-5
v_call: TRBV24-1
cdr3_aa: CATSDFAAGTQYF
cdr3_nt: TGTGCCACCAGTGATTTCGCGGCGGGGACCCAGTACTTC

d_call: -
clone_size: many
j_call: TRBJ1-1
v_call: TRBV5-1
cdr3_aa: CASMGENTEAFF
cdr3_nt: TGCGCCAGCATGGGGGAGAACACTGAAGCTTTCTTT

d_call: -
clone_size: few
j_call: TRBJ2-1
v_call: TRBV20-1
cdr3_aa: CSARGLAGYPMPYNEQFF
cdr3_nt: TGCAGTGCTAGGGGGTTGGCGGGGTATCCCATGCCCTACAATGAGCAGTTCTTC

d_call: -
clone_size: -
j_call: TRBJ1-2
v_call: TRBV7-2
cdr3_aa: CASSAGAESYGYTF
cdr3_nt: TGTGCCAGCAGCGCGGGGGCGGAATCCTATGGCTACACCTTC

d_call: -
clone_size: -
j_call: TRBJ2-1
v_call: TRBV5-1
cdr3_aa: CASSPGRVSYNEQFF
cdr3_nt: TGCGCCAGCAGCCCGGGCCGGGTCTCCTACAATGAGCAGTTCTTC

d_call: -
clone_size: few
j_call: TRBJ1-1
v_call: TRBV18
cdr3_aa: CASSPRADQNTEAFF
cdr3_nt: TGTGCCAGCTCACCAAGAGCGGACCAGAACACTGAAGCTTTCTTT

d_call: TRBD1
clone_size: many
j_call: TRBJ1-5
v_call: TRBV27
cdr3_aa: CASSPDRDQPQHF
cdr3_nt: TGTGCCAGCAGTCCGGACAGGGATCAGCCCCAGCATTTT